The rows below give T cell receptor beta chains drawn from one sample of a study of cytomegalovirus exposure and HLA in healthy donors. Assay used: immunoSEQ multiplex PCR; TCRdb lists only in-frame clones, some missing. The data contain 150,000 to 250,000 clones, 60% to 85% of them seen just once; the ten biggest clones take up 1.5% to 1.7%. What was sequenced was PBMCs. These receptors were taken from a girl under 18 in good health and CMV-seropositive. CDR3s include the opening cysteine and the closing phenylalanine or tryptophan. The D gene is left open where the match is weak. Clone size is not always given. Where it is, it says once, few, many or a class for expanded clones.

once,TRBV5-1,TRBJ1-4,NA,CASSPQAFEEKLSF,TGCGCCAGCAGCCCACAGGCTTTTGAGGAAAAACTGTCTTTT
NA,TRBV29-1,TRBJ2-7,NA,CSVAGTALSYEQYF,TGCAGCGTAGCCGGGACTGCCCTCTCCTACGAGCAGTACTTC
NA,TRBV6-6,TRBJ1-1,NA,CASSYYGAEETEAFF,TGTGCCAGCAGTTACTATGGGGCCGAAGAGACTGAAGCTTTCTTT
NA,TRBV6-1,TRBJ1-2,NA,CASSTGQLNYGYTF,TGTGCCAGCAGTACCGGACAGCTTAACTATGGCTACACCTTC
NA,TRBV18,TRBJ2-7,NA,CASSLRTGRDEQYF,TGTGCCAGCTCACTTCGGACAGGGAGGGACGAGCAGTACTTC
NA,TRBV5-1,TRBJ2-5,TRBD1,CATTGTGGEGSQYF,TGCGCCACCACCGGGACAGGGGGCGAAGGGAGCCAGTACTTC
NA,TRBV6-6,TRBJ1-2,NA,CASSQPEQAYGYTF,TGTGCCAGCAGTCAACCGGAACAGGCCTATGGCTACACCTTC
NA,TRBV7-2,TRBJ2-3,TRBD2,CASSFAAGLRTDTQYF,TGTGCCAGCAGCTTCGCCGCGGGACTACGCACAGATACGCAGTATTTT
NA,TRBV5-1,TRBJ2-1,TRBD2,CASSFAGGGSYNEQFF,TGCGCCAGCAGCTTCGCTGGCGGGGGCTCCTACAATGAGCAGTTCTTC
NA,TRBV29-1,TRBJ1-2,TRBD1,CSVTRGPRYGYTF,TGCAGCGTGACCAGGGGGCCCCGCTATGGCTACACCTTC
NA,TRBV5-4,TRBJ2-3,NA,CASSYGGSTDTQYF,TGTGCCAGCAGCTATGGGGGGTCCACAGATACGCAGTATTTT
NA,TRBV2,TRBJ2-7,NA,CASRDDWAGEQYF,TGTGCCAGCAGGGACGACTGGGCGGGGGAGCAGTACTTC
once,TRBV7-6,TRBJ2-1,NA,CASSLGSISYNEQFF,TGTGCCAGCAGCTTAGGGTCTATCTCCTACAATGAGCAGTTCTTC
NA,TRBV7-7,TRBJ2-7,TRBD2,CASSSGLAGDEQYF,TGTGCCAGCAGCTCGGGACTAGCCGGGGACGAGCAGTACTTC
NA,TRBV6-5,TRBJ2-1,NA,CASSYGYEQFF,TGTGCCAGCAGTTACGGCTATGAGCAGTTCTTC
NA,TRBV27,TRBJ1-6,NA,CASSFTLESYSPLHF,TGTGCCAGCAGTTTCACTCTCGAGTCTTATTCACCCCTCCACTTT
NA,TRBV5-1,TRBJ1-4,TRBD1,CASSNRAGGGIATNEKLFF,TGCGCCAGCAGCAACAGGGCAGGGGGCGGTATCGCAACTAATGAAAAACTGTTTTTT
NA,TRBV19,TRBJ2-5,NA,CASNDPWGSQETQYF,TGTGCCAGTAATGACCCGTGGGGCAGTCAAGAGACCCAGTACTTC
NA,TRBV25-1,TRBJ1-2,TRBD1,CASSEGDRGSPTF,TGTGCCAGCAGTGAAGGGGACAGGGGTTCGCCCACCTTC
NA,TRBV6-4,TRBJ2-1,NA,CASSRAAGAYNEQFF,TGTGCCAGCAGTCGGGCGGCGGGGGCATACAATGAGCAGTTCTTC
NA,TRBV7-2,TRBJ2-3,NA,CASTPGLATGEQYF,TGTGCCAGCACCCCAGGACTAGCCACAGGGGAGCAGTATTTT
NA,TRBV7-2,TRBJ2-1,NA,CASSLLTGNEQFF,TGTGCCAGCAGCCTTCTTACCGGGAATGAGCAGTTCTTC
few,TRBV19,TRBJ1-2,TRBD1,CASSTVGQEPYYGYTF,TGTGCCAGTAGTACGGTTGGACAGGAGCCCTACTATGGCTACACCTTC
NA,TRBV27,TRBJ2-3,TRBD2,CASSGLALTDTQYF,TGTGCCAGCAGCGGACTAGCCCTCACAGATACGCAGTATTTT
NA,TRBV6-4,TRBJ2-1,TRBD2,CASSERLAAGGEQFF,TGTGCCAGCAGTGAAAGGCTAGCGGCGGGCGGTGAGCAGTTCTTC
NA,TRBV19,TRBJ1-6,NA,CASTMGPLGSPLHF,TGTGCCAGTACCATGGGGCCCCTCGGTTCACCCCTCCACTTT
once,TRBV11-2,TRBJ2-1,NA,CASSPLPPSYDEQFF,TGTGCCAGCAGCCCTCTACCCCCCTCCTATGATGAGCAGTTCTTC
once,TRBV5-1,TRBJ2-7,TRBD2,CASSQGGLATSYEQYF,TGCGCCAGCTCCCAGGGAGGGCTAGCGACCTCCTACGAGCAGTACTTC
NA,TRBV5-1,TRBJ2-7,NA,CASSLADTTYEQYF,TGCGCCAGCAGCTTGGCTGATACTACCTACGAGCAGTACTTC
NA,TRBV5-6,TRBJ1-3,NA,CASSSAGSGNTIYF,TGTGCCAGCAGCTCTGCGGGTTCTGGAAACACCATATATTTT
NA,TRBV6-1,TRBJ1-2,NA,CASSDRDYYGYTF,TGTGCCAGCAGTGACCGGGACTATTATGGCTACACCTTC
NA,TRBV5-1,TRBJ2-1,TRBD1,CASSGGTGSSEQFF,TGCGCCAGCAGCGGCGGGACAGGGAGTAGTGAGCAGTTCTTC
NA,TRBV4-1,TRBJ1-4,NA,CASSQDSLPNEKLFF,TGCGCCAGCAGCCAAGATAGTCTCCCTAATGAAAAACTGTTTTTT
NA,TRBV18,TRBJ1-6,TRBD1,CASSLRPGQRDSPLHF,TGTGCCAGCTCACTACGACCGGGACAGCGGGATTCACCCCTCCACTTT
once,TRBV7-9,TRBJ2-5,TRBD2,CASIQLAGETQYF,TGTGCCAGCATCCAACTAGCGGGGGAGACCCAGTACTTC
NA,TRBV6-5,TRBJ1-1,NA,CASSYKKSTEAFF,TGTGCCAGCAGTTATAAGAAGAGCACTGAAGCTTTCTTT
NA,TRBV5-6,TRBJ1-2,TRBD1,CASSLAGTGSYGYTF,TGTGCCAGCAGCTTGGCTGGGACAGGGTCCTATGGCTACACCTTC
NA,TRBV30,TRBJ1-1,TRBD1,CAWSQSPGQGGDTEAFF,TGTGCCTGGAGCCAGTCCCCGGGACAGGGGGGAGACACTGAAGCTTTCTTT
NA,TRBV6-5,TRBJ1-1,NA,CASRLGARAFF,TGTGCCAGCAGACTCGGTGCCCGGGCTTTCTTT
NA,TRBV12-5,TRBJ1-4,NA,CASGLQGNEKLFF,TGTGCTAGTGGTTTACAGGGTAATGAAAAACTGTTTTTT
NA,TRBV5-1,TRBJ1-1,NA,CASRGGGHTEAFF,TGCGCCAGCAGGGGCGGGGGGCACACTGAAGCTTTCTTT
NA,TRBV10-3,TRBJ1-2,NA,CAISGDRGKYGYTF,TGTGCCATCAGTGGGGACCGGGGGAAGTATGGCTACACCTTC
NA,TRBV21-1,TRBJ2-5,NA,CASSKAITGADGTSVQETQYF,TGTGCCAGCAGCAAAGCGATAACAGGGGCCGACGGGACTAGCGTGCAAGAGACCCAGTACTTC
few,TRBV30,TRBJ2-2,TRBD1,CAWSPDRGRVSGELFF,TGTGCCTGGAGCCCGGACAGGGGGCGGGTATCCGGGGAGCTGTTTTTT
NA,TRBV4-2,TRBJ2-7,NA,CASSQAEEAAYEQYF,TGTGCCAGCAGCCAAGCGGAGGAGGCCGCATACGAGCAGTACTTC
NA,TRBV5-1,TRBJ2-3,TRBD2,CASSFRSRSLAGTDTQYF,TGCGCCAGCAGCTTCAGGAGCAGGTCGCTAGCGGGGACAGATACGCAGTATTTT
NA,TRBV19,TRBJ1-1,NA,CATVQGMNTEAFF,TGTGCCACAGTACAGGGCATGAACACTGAAGCTTTCTTT
few,TRBV6-6,TRBJ1-1,TRBD1,CASSTRQGRTEAFF,TGTGCCAGCAGTACTAGACAGGGGAGGACTGAAGCTTTCTTT
few,TRBV10-1,TRBJ2-3,TRBD2,CASSESTSGGNTQYF,TGCGCCAGCAGTGAGTCAACTAGCGGGGGGAATACGCAGTATTTT
NA,TRBV7-9,TRBJ1-1,NA,CASTHPRGGGWNTEAFF,TGTGCCAGCACCCACCCCCGGGGCGGGGGGTGGAACACTGAAGCTTTCTTT